These 9 T cell receptor beta chains were all obtained from the same sample, sequenced in a study of T cell responses to AZD1222 COVID-19 vaccine. Here immunoSEQ multiplex PCR was the method, and the copy in TCRdb shows in-frame clones only, minus some. The sample contains about 130,000 clones, more than 90% of which appear only once. Sequencing used peripheral blood, obtained 28 days after the second AZD1222 dose. The receptors shown here come from an adult who received the AZD1222 COVID-19 vaccine.

CDR3 in DNA: TGTGCCAGCAGCTCCCCAGTCCCTGAAGCTTTCTTT. This codes for CASSSPVPEAFF. The chain links TRBV7-9 to TRBJ1-1; D not certain. Germline CDR1 reads SEHNR; CDR2 reads FQNEAQ (reference sequence). The V gene lost 4 bases and the J gene lost 6 bases, with 9 bases spanning the gap. This CDR3 region has 12 residues.

The gene calls are TRBV5-1 and TRBJ1-2; TRBD1 might be the D (6 bases). Per the germline V gene, CDR1 is SGHRS and CDR2 is YFSETQ. This CDR3 has 16 amino acids. V was pared by 5 bases and J by 2 bases, with 19 bases between. The DNA for the CDR3 is TGCGCCAGCAGTCAATACTCGACAGGCCCAAACTATGGCTACACCTTC. Amino acid sequence: CASSQYSTGPNYGYTF.

The chain is built from TRBV19 and TRBJ2-5, with TRBD1 matching over 8 bases. V was clipped by 8 bases and J by 4 bases; unmatched bases: 6. CDR3 length equals 13 residues. Germline V gene lookup returns CDR1 LNHDA and CDR2 SQIVND (reference sequence). CDR3 sequence: CASQGTGLETQYF. DNA of the CDR3: TGTGCCAGTCAGGGGACAGGCTTAGAGACCCAGTACTTC.

V gene TRBV12-3 or TRBV12-4 combines with J gene TRBJ2-5; no firm D call. V lost 6 bases, J lost 5 bases, and 7 bases lay in between. CDR3 size: 11 residues. In DNA, the CDR3 is TGTGCCAGCAGCCCTATGGAGACCCAGTACTTC. Protein sequence: CASSPMETQYF.

CDR3 sequence (DNA): TGTGCCAGCAGCTTAGCGCGAAGCGGGAGGGGAGGCAATGAGCAGTTCTTC. Encoded protein: CASSLARSGRGGNEQFF. The chain employs TRBV7-2 and TRBJ2-1; 10 bases are shared with TRBD2. The germline V gene encodes CDR1 SGHTA and CDR2 FQGNSA. The CDR3 sequence is 17 residues long. Unmatched junction bases numbered 8, after V lost 0 bases and J lost 6 bases.

The V call is TRBV2, the J call TRBJ2-5; TRBD1 is a possible D gene (5 bases). The CDR3 is 12 residues long. With 4 bases removed from V and 4 bases from J, the gap between germline ends came to 7 bases. CDR1 and CDR2 from the germline V gene are SNHLY and FYNNEI. This chain's CDR3 is CASSGQRETQYF. CDR3 coding DNA: TGTGCCAGCAGTGGACAGAGAGAGACCCAGTACTTC.

In DNA form, the CDR3 reads TGTGCCAGCAGCCCCGTGGGAAGAAGGACTGAAGCTTTCTTT. It encodes CASSPVGRRTEAFF. V usage is TRBV7-3 and J usage is TRBJ1-1; no clear D. Trimming cost V 5 bases and J 5 bases, with 15 bases left between them. Germline CDR1 and CDR2: SGHTA and FQGTGA. The CDR3 sequence is 14 residues long.

This rearrangement joins TRBV3-1 (or the pseudogene TRBV3-2) to TRBJ2-1; 10 nucleotides line up with TRBD2. The germline CDR1 and CDR2 sequences are LGHDT and YNNKEL (reference sequence). The CDR3 contains 15 residues. The V gene end was trimmed by 4 bases and the J gene end by 5 bases; junction bases not matched to a gene: 5. The CDR3 spells CASSPLAGVHNEQFF. The CDR3 DNA reads TGTGCCAGCAGCCCTCTAGCGGGGGTTCACAATGAGCAGTTCTTC.

This clone has more than one count but fewer than ten. This chain joins TRBV30 and TRBJ1-2, with a weak D call TRBD1 (6 bases). The V gene lost 3 bases and the J gene lost 4 bases, with 15 bases spanning the gap. CDR3 length: 14 amino acids. Germline CDR1 is GTSNPN and CDR2 is SVGIG (reference sequence). The DNA for the CDR3 is TGTGCCTGGAGATTCGGCCCGGACAGCTATGGCTACACCTTC. This translates into CAWRFGPDSYGYTF.